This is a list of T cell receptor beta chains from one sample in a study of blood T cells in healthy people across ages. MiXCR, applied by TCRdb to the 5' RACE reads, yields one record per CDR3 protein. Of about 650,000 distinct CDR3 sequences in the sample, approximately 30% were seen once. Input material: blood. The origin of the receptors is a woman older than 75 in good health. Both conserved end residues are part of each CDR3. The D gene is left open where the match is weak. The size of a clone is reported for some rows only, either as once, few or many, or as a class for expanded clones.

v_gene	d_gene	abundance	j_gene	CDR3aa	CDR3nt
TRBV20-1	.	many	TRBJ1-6	CSAGTGQTGGSPLHF	TGCAGTGCTGGAACGGGCCAGACCGGGGGGTCACCCCTCCACTTT
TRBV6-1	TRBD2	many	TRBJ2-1	CASSERRGLAGEQFF	TGTGCCAGCAGTGAACGGAGGGGACTAGCCGGTGAGCAGTTCTTC
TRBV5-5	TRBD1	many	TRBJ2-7	CASRPGTGVYEQYF	TGTGCCAGCAGGCCCGGGACAGGGGTCTACGAGCAGTACTTC
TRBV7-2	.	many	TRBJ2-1	CASSDGWGLGEQFF	TGTGCCAGCAGCGACGGTTGGGGATTGGGTGAGCAGTTCTTC
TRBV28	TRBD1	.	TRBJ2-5	CASTLRGGDLQETQYF	TGTGCCAGCACCTTACGAGGGGGCGACCTCCAAGAGACCCAGTACTTC
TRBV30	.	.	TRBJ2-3	CAWRLALNTDTLYF	TGTGCCTGGAGGCTAGCGCTAAACACAGATACGCTGTATTTT
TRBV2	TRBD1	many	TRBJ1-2	CASMGQRGVGGYTF	TGTGCCAGCATGGGACAGCGGGGTGTAGGGGGCTACACCTTC
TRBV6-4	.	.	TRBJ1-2	CASSPGPQNYGYTF	TGTGCCAGCAGTCCTGGACCGCAAAACTATGGCTACACCTTC
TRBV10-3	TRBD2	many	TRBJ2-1	CAINSGGALGSNEQFF	TGTGCCATCAATAGCGGGGGGGCCCTTGGGAGCAATGAGCAGTTCTTC
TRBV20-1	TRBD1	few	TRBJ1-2	CSALPDRIGFYGYTF	TGCAGTGCCCTCCCGGACAGGATTGGGTTCTATGGCTACACCTTC
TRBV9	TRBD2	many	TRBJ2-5	CASSVGSSGGPRETQYF	TGTGCCAGCAGCGTAGGGTCTAGCGGGGGGCCCCGAGAGACCCAGTACTTC
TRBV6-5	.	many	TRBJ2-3	CASSWTAGTSTDTQYF	TGTGCCAGCAGTTGGACCGCGGGGACTAGCACAGATACGCAGTATTTT
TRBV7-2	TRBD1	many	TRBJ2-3	CASGGQGVSTDTQYF	TGTGCCAGCGGCGGACAGGGGGTTAGCACAGATACGCAGTATTTT
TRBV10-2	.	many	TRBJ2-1	CASKGGSYNEQFF	TGCGCCAGCAAGGGGGGCTCCTACAATGAGCAGTTCTTC
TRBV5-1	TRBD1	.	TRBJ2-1	CASSHPRGQGALNEQFF	TGCGCCAGCAGCCACCCCCGAGGACAGGGGGCGCTCAATGAGCAGTTCTTC
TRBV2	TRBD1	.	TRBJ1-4	CAGTFDRGHRNEKLFF	TGTGCCGGCACCTTCGACAGGGGGCATCGTAATGAAAAACTGTTTTTT
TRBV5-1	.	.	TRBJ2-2	CASSLRQDHSGELFF	TGCGCCAGCAGCTTGAGGCAGGACCACTCCGGGGAGCTGTTTTTT
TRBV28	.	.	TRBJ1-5	CASSKFQGSSNQPQHF	TGTGCCAGCAGTAAGTTCCAGGGTTCGAGCAATCAGCCCCAGCATTTT
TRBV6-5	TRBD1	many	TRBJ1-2	CASSYSKQGAGGYTF	TGTGCCAGCAGTTACTCGAAACAGGGGGCGGGTGGCTACACCTTC
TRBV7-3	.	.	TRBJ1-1	CASSLNPGIHTEAFF	TGTGCCAGCAGCCTGAACCCCGGGATTCACACTGAAGCTTTCTTT
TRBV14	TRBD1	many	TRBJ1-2	CASSHRDRATNYGYTF	TGTGCCAGCAGCCACCGGGACAGGGCCACTAACTATGGCTACACCTTC
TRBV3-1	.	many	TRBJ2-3	CASSMPRGTQYF	TGTGCCAGCAGCATGCCCAGGGGCACGCAGTATTTT
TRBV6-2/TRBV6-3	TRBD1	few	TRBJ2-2	CASRKTGTGNTGELFF	TGTGCCAGCAGAAAAACCGGGACAGGAAACACCGGGGAGCTGTTTTTT
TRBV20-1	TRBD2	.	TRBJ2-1	CSARTRGGGARNEQFF	TGCAGTGCTAGAACAAGGGGCGGGGGGGCTCGCAATGAGCAGTTCTTC
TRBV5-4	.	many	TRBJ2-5	CASSLELAETQYF	TGTGCCAGCAGCTTGGAGCTAGCAGAGACCCAGTACTTC
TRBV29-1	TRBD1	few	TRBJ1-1	CSLRQGGWEDTEAFF	TGCAGCCTCCGTCAGGGGGGATGGGAAGACACTGAAGCTTTCTTT